The entry below gives a single TCR beta chain sequence along with its context. CDR3 length: 12 amino acids. Germline-derived CDR1 and CDR2 are MGHDK and SYGVNS. Vbeta (60) and Jbeta (13) primers were used in the PCR. The method was immunoSEQ multiplex PCR; TCRdb's version includes in-frame clones alone and lacks a portion of them. There are 200,000 to 250,000 clones in the sample; 75% to 90% occur only once, and 0.71% lies in the top ten. The data were obtained in a study of cytomegalovirus exposure and HLA in healthy donors. The sequence derives from a boy aged 2 to 10 in good health and CMV-seronegative. Sequencing was performed on PBMCs. The chain uses TRBV25-1 and TRBJ2-5; TRBD2 is a possible D gene (5 bases). The J call could be wrong; TRBJ2-7 is a better fit for the DNA end. The CDR3 protein is CASIGLGYEQYF. CDR3 in DNA: TGTGCCAGCATTGGACTGGGTTACGAGCAGTACTTC.